Presented here are 3 T cell receptor beta chains from one specimen sequenced in a study of read filtering for tumor transcriptome and immune sequencing. From roughly 390 ng of RNA, a library with molecular barcoded alpha/delta and beta/gamma adaptors was made. MiXCR was run by TCRdb on the reads, yielding one entry per CDR3 protein. Seen here are approximately 65,000 distinct CDR3 sequences, roughly 13% observed once, and the top ten hold approximately 47%. Sequenced: a population of CD138-negative cells sorted from bone marrow. These receptors came from a donor at least 40 years old with multiple myeloma.

This clonotype was counted many times. The chain is built from TRBV28 and TRBJ2-3; 8 nucleotides line up with TRBD2. Trimming removed 6 bases from V and 5 bases from J; junction bases left unmatched: 4. The CDR3 runs to 13 residues. The germline V gene encodes CDR1 MDHEN and CDR2 SYDVKM. CDR3 nucleotide sequence: TGTGCCAGCAGCCCGGGACTAGAAGATACGCAGTATTTT. It encodes CASSPGLEDTQYF.

On this clonotype: This clone may be a read error of a much larger clone one base away. The chain recombines TRBV12-3 or TRBV12-4 with TRBJ2-7, with 11 bases lining up with TRBD1. This CDR3 contains 15 residues. J gave up 3 bases and V 6 bases, and 7 bases lay outside the gene matches. CDR3 DNA sequence: TGTGCCAGCAGCCTGGGACAGGGGGTCTTCTACGAGCAGTACTTC. Amino acids: CASSLGQGVFYEQYF.

The chain is built from TRBV11-2 and TRBJ2-5; D possibly matches TRBD1 or TRBD2 (5 bases each). This CDR3 spans 16 amino acids. Trimming left V 5 bases short and J 8 bases short, with 24 bases between. CDR1 SGHAT and CDR2 FQNNGV come from the germline V gene. CDR3 protein: CASSHFLGTYQGTQYF. The CDR3, as DNA: TGTGCCAGCAGCCACTTCCTGGGGACGTATCAAGGAACCCAGTACTTC.